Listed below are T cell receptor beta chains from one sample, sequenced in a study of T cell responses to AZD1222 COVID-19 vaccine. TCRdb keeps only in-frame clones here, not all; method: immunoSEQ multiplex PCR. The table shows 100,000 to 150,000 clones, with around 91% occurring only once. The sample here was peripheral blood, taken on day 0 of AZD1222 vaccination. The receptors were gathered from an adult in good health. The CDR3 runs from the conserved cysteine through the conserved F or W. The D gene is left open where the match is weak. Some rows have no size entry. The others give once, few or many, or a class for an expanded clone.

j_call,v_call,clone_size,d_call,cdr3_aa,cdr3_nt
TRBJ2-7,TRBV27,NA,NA,CASSLSTPTGSYEQYF,TGTGCCAGCAGTTTATCGACCCCTACTGGATCCTACGAGCAGTACTTC
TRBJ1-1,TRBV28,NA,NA,CASSLGGVSTEAFF,TGTGCCAGCAGTTTAGGGGGTGTGTCCACTGAAGCTTTCTTT
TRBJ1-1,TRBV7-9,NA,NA,CASSLGQEAFF,TGTGCCAGCAGCTTAGGGCAGGAAGCTTTCTTT
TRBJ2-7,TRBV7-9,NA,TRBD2,CASSFGVAGGEQYF,TGTGCCAGCAGCTTTGGTGTAGCGGGAGGCGAGCAGTACTTC
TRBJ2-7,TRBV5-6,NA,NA,CASSFNQVGSAYEQYF,TGTGCCAGCAGCTTTAATCAGGTGGGGAGTGCCTACGAGCAGTACTTC
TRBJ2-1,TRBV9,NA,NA,CASSEGLTYNEQFF,TGTGCCAGCAGCGAAGGACTTACTTACAATGAGCAGTTCTTC
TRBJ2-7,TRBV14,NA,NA,CASNHRQGGYEQYF,TGTGCCAGCAATCACCGGCAGGGGGGCTACGAGCAGTACTTC
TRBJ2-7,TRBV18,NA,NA,CASSPGTFYEQYF,TGTGCCAGCTCACCAGGGACTTTCTACGAGCAGTACTTC
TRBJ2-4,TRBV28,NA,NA,CASSLTLAKNIQYF,TGTGCCAGCAGTTTAACGCTAGCCAAAAACATTCAGTACTTC
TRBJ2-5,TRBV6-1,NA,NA,CASSEGLSQETQYF,TGTGCCAGCAGTGAGGGACTGAGCCAAGAGACCCAGTACTTC
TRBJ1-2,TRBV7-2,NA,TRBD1,CASSLDRGPYGYTF,TGTGCCAGCAGCTTAGACAGGGGTCCCTATGGCTACACCTTC
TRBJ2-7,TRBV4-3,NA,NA,CASSPGQSYEQYF,TGCGCCAGCAGCCCGGGACAATCCTACGAGCAGTACTTC
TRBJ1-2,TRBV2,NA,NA,CASSTDRGVIYGYTF,TGTGCCAGCAGTACGGATCGGGGGGTGATCTATGGCTACACCTTC
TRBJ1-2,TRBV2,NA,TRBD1,CASSPLGTENYGYTF,TGTGCCAGCAGTCCCCTGGGGACAGAAAACTATGGCTACACCTTC
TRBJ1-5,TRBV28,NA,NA,CASSHSNQPQHF,TGTGCCAGCAGCCATAGCAATCAGCCCCAGCATTTT
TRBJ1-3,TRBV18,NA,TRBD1,CASSPRTGVGAGNTIYF,TGTGCCAGCTCACCACGAACAGGGGTTGGGGCTGGAAACACCATATATTTT
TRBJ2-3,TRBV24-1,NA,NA,CATSDFPGVGEDGTQYF,TGTGCCACCAGTGATTTCCCAGGTGTGGGGGAGGATGGTACGCAGTATTTT
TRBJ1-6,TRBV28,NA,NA,CASTPAGGENSPLHF,TGTGCCAGCACCCCTGCGGGGGGGGAAAATTCACCCCTCCACTTT
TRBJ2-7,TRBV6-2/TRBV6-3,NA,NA,CASSYDPYEQYF,TGTGCCAGCAGTTACGACCCCTACGAGCAGTACTTC
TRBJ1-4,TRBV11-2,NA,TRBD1,CASRLQGSWEKLFF,TGTGCCAGCAGACTACAGGGGTCTTGGGAAAAACTGTTTTTT
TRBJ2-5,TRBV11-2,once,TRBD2,CASSLVASGWGETQYF,TGTGCCAGCAGCTTAGTAGCTAGCGGATGGGGAGAGACCCAGTACTTC
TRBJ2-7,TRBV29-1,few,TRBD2,CSVGAGGFSYEQYF,TGCAGCGTTGGGGCGGGAGGCTTCTCCTACGAGCAGTACTTC